The rows below give T cell receptor beta chains drawn from one sample of a study of shared clonotypes between healthy human individuals. Clones were sequenced by immunoSEQ multiplex PCR, and TCRdb holds only the in-frame ones, with some missing. The sample has roughly 2.1 million clones, roughly 91% seen once; the top ten hold 1.7%. The sample was naive CD8+ T cells from PBMCs. All receptors come from a young man in good health. Some clones in this sample may be carry-over from other donors' samples. Each CDR3 is given with its conserved first and last residue. A D gene is named only where the DNA matches it firmly. Rows give clone size only sometimes, using once, few, many, or a class for an expanded clone.

NA,TRBV4-1,NA,TRBJ1-1,TGCGCCAGCAGCCAACAGGGGACTGAAGCTTTCTTT,CASSQQGTEAFF
NA,TRBV19,NA,TRBJ2-7,TGTGCCAGTAGTGTATCCTCGGAGCGTGGCTACGAGCAGTACTTC,CASSVSSERGYEQYF
TRBD1,TRBV4-1,NA,TRBJ2-7,TGCGCCAGCAGCCGAGAGGGGACAGGGGGGTCCTACGAGCAGTACTTC,CASSREGTGGSYEQYF
NA,TRBV27,NA,TRBJ2-7,TGTGCCAGTAGTAAATTTGGACCTGTAGGGCTGTACGAGCAGTACTTC,CASSKFGPVGLYEQYF
TRBD1,TRBV13,NA,TRBJ2-2,TGTGCCAGCAGCGATAGGGGACAGGGGCCCAACACCGGGGAGCTGTTTTTT,CASSDRGQGPNTGELFF
TRBD2,TRBV28,NA,TRBJ2-1,TGTGCCAGCAGTTTAGGTCGGGTGACTAGCACCTACAATGAGCAGTTCTTC,CASSLGRVTSTYNEQFF
NA,TRBV10-2,NA,TRBJ2-7,TGCGCCAGCAGGGACAGATCCTACGAGCAGTACTTC,CASRDRSYEQYF
NA,TRBV27,NA,TRBJ1-1,TGTGCCAGCAGTTTATCCCCAGGATCGAACACTGAAGCTTTCTTT,CASSLSPGSNTEAFF
TRBD2,TRBV27,NA,TRBJ2-1,TGTGCCAGCAACGAGGGGACTAGGGCCTACAATGAGCAGTTCTTC,CASNEGTRAYNEQFF
NA,TRBV7-9,NA,TRBJ2-7,TGTGCCAGCAGCTTAGGGCCCCTCGGGGCAAATTACGAGCAGTACTTC,CASSLGPLGANYEQYF
NA,TRBV9,NA,TRBJ2-3,TGTGCCAGCAGCCATAGCGGCAGCACAGATACGCAGTATTTT,CASSHSGSTDTQYF
NA,TRBV27,NA,TRBJ1-1,TGTGCCAGCAGTTCAAGGGGGACTGAAGCTTTCTTT,CASSSRGTEAFF
NA,TRBV10-2,few,TRBJ2-7,TGCGCCAGCAGTGAGTGGGGGGACTCCTACGAGCAGTACTTC,CASSEWGDSYEQYF
NA,TRBV7-8,NA,TRBJ2-2,TGTGCCAGCGTGGCGGGTACGAACACCGGGGAGCTGTTTTTT,CASVAGTNTGELFF
TRBD2,TRBV30,NA,TRBJ2-2,TGTGCCTGGGTGCCCCATGGACTAGCGGGAGTATCCGGGGAGCTGTTTTTT,CAWVPHGLAGVSGELFF
NA,TRBV11-2,NA,TRBJ2-1,TGTGCCAGCAGCTTAGGTCTCGGGAAGCGATACAATGAGCAGTTCTTC,CASSLGLGKRYNEQFF
NA,TRBV27,NA,TRBJ2-2,TGTGCCAGAAAAACCCCGGGACACAAGACCGGGGAGCTGTTTTTT,CARKTPGHKTGELFF